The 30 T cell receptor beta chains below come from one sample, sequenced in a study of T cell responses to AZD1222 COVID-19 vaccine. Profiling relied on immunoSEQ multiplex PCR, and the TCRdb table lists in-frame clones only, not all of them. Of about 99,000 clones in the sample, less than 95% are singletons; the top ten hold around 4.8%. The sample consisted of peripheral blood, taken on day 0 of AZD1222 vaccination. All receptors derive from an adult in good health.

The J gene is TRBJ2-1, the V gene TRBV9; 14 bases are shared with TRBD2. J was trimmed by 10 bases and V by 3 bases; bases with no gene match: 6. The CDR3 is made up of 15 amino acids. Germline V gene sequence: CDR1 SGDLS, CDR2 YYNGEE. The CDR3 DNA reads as TGTGCCAGCAGCGCGGAGGGACTAGCGGGGGACGAGCAGTTCTTC. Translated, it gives CASSAEGLAGDEQFF.

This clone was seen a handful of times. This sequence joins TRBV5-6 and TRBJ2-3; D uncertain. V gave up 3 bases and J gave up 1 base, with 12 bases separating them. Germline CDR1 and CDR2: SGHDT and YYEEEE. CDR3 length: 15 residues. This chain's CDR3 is CASSWVQDRTDTQYF. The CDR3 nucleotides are TGTGCCAGCAGCTGGGTGCAGGACCGCACAGATACGCAGTATTTT.

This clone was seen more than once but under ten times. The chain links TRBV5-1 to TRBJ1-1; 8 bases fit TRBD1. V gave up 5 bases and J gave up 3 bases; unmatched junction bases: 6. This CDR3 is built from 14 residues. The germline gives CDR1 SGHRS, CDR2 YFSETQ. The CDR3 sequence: CASSPTTGDTEAFF. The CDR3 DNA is TGCGCCAGCAGTCCGACGACAGGGGACACTGAAGCTTTCTTT.

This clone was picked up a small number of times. This CDR3 is CASSASGIQETQYF. CDR3 DNA sequence: TGTGCCAGCAGCGCGAGCGGGATCCAAGAGACCCAGTACTTC. V gene TRBV9 combines with J gene TRBJ2-5; the match to TRBD2 covers 7 bases. The CDR3 has 14 residues. Germline assignment: CDR1 SGDLS and CDR2 YYNGEE. V was clipped by 3 bases and J by 1 base; unmatched bases: 3.

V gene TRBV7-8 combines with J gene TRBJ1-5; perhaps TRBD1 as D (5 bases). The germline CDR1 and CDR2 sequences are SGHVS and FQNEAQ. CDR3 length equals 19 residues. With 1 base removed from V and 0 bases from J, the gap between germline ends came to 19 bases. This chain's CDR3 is CASSLGSREEIISNQPQHF. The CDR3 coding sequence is TGTGCCAGCAGCTTAGGGTCCAGGGAAGAAATAATTAGCAATCAGCCCCAGCATTTT. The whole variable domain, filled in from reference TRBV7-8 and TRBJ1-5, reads GAGVSQSPRYKVAKRGQDVALRCDPISGHVSLFWYQQALGQGPEFLTYFQNEAQLDKSGLPSDRFFAERPEGSVSTLKIQRTQQEDSAVYLCASSLGSREEIISNQPQHFGDGTRLSIL.

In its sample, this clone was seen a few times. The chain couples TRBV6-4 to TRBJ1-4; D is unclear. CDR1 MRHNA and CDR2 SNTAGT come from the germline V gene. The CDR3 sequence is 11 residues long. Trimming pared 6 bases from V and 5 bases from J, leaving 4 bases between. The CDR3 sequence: CASSSNEKLFF. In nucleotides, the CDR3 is TGTGCCAGCAGCTCAAATGAAAAACTGTTTTTT.

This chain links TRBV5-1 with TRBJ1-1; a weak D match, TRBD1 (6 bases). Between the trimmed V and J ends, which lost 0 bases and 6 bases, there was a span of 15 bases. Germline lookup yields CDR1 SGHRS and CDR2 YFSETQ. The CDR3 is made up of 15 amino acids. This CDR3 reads CASSLASTGSSEAFF. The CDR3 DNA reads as TGCGCCAGCAGCTTGGCGTCCACAGGGTCTTCTGAAGCTTTCTTT.

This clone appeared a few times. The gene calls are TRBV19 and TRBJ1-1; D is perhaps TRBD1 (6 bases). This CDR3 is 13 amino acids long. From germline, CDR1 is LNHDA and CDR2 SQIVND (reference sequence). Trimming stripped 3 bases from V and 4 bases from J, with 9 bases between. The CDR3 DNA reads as TGTGCCAGTAGTATCAGGGGAGGCACTGAAGCTTTCTTT. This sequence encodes CASSIRGGTEAFF.

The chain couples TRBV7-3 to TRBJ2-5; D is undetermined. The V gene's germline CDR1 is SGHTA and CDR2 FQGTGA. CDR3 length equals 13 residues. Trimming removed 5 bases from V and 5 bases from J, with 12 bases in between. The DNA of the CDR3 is TGTGCCAGCAGCAGTCGAATGTTTGAGACCCAGTACTTC. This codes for CASSSRMFETQYF.

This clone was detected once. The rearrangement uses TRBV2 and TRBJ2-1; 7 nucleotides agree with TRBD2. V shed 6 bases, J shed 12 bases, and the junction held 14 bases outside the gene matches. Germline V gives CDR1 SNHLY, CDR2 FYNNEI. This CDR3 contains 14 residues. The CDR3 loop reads CASRLGLSAGGQFF. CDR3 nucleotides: TGTGCCAGCAGGCTGGGACTATCCGCCGGCGGGCAGTTCTTC.

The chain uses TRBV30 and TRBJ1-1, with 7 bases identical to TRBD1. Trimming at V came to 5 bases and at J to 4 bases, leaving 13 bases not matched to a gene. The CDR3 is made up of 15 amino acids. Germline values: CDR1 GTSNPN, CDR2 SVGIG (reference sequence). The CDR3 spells CAWQPGGRLVTEAFF. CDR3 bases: TGTGCCTGGCAGCCAGGGGGGAGGTTAGTCACTGAAGCTTTCTTT.

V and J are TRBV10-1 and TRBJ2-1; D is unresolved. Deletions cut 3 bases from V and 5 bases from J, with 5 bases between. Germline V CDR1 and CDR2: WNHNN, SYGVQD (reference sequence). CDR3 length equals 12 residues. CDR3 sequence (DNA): TGCGCCAGCAGTGAAGGGAACAATGAGCAGTTCTTC. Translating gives CASSEGNNEQFF.

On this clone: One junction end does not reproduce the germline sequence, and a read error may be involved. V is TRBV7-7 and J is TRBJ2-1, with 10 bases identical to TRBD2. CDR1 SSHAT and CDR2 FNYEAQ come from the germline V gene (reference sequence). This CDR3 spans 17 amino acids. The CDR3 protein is CASSLELAGATDNEQFF. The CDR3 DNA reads TGTGCTAGCAGCTTAGAGCTAGCGGGGGCTACCGACAATGAGCAGTTCTTC.

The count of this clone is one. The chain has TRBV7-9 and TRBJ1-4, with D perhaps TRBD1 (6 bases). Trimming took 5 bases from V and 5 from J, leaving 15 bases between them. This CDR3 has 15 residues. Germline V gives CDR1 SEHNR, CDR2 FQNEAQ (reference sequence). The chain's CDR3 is CASSLTGSRNEKLFF. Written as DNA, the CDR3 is TGTGCCAGCAGCCTCACAGGGAGTCGAAATGAAAAACTGTTTTTT. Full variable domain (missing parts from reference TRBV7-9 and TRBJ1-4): DTGVSQNPRHKITKRGQNVTFRCDPISEHNRLYWYRQTLGQGPEFLTYFQNEAQLEKSRLLSDRFSAERPKGSFSTLEIQRTEQGDSAMYLCASSLTGSRNEKLFFGSGTQLSVL.

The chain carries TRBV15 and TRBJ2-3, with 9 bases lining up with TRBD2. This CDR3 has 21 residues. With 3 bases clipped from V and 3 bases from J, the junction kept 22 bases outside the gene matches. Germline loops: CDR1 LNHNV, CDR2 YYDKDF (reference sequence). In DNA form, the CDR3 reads TGTGCCACCAGCAGGCGTCAGGGACTAGCAGACACAAGCTTCTGGACAGATACGCAGTATTTT. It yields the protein CATSRRQGLADTSFWTDTQYF.

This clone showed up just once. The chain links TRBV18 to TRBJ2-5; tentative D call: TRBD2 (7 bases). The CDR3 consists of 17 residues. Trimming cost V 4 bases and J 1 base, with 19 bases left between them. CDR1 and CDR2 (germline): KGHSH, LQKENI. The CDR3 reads CASSLVRGASAQETQYF. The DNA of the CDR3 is TGTGCCAGCTCACTGGTTCGGGGGGCCTCGGCCCAAGAGACCCAGTACTTC.

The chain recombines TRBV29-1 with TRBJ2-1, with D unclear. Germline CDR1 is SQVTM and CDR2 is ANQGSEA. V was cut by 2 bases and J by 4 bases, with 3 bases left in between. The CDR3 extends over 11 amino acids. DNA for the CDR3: TGCAGCGTTGAACGATACAATGAGCAGTTCTTC. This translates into CSVERYNEQFF.

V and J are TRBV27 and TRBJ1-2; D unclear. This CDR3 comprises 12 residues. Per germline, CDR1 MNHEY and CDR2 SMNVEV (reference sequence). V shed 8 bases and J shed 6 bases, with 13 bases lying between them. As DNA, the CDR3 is TGTGCCAGCCTGCGTCAGGTGGATGGCTACACCTTC. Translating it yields CASLRQVDGYTF.

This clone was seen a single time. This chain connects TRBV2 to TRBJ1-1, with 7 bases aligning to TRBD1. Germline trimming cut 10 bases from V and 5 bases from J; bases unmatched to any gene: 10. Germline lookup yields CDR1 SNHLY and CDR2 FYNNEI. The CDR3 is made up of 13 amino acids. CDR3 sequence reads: CATVLEQGTEAFF. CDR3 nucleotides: TGTGCCACTGTTTTAGAACAGGGGACTGAAGCTTTCTTT. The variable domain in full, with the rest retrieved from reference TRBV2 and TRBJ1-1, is EPEVTQTPSHQVTQMGQEVILRCVPISNHLYFYWYRQILGQKVEFLVSFYNNEISEKSEIFDDQFSVERPDGSNFTLKIRSTKLEDSAMYFCATVLEQGTEAFFGQGTRLTVV.

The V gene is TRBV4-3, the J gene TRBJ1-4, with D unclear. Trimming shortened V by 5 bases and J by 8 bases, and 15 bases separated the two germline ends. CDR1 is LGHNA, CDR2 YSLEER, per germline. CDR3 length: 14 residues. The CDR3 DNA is TGCGCCAGCAGCGCCGGCACGGGGAAGGAAAAACTGTTTTTT. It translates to CASSAGTGKEKLFF.

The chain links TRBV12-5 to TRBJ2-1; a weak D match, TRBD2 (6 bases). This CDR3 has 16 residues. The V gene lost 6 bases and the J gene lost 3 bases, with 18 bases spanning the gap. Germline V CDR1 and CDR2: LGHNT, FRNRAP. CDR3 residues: CASGPRGGISYNEQFF. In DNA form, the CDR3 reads TGTGCTAGTGGCCCAAGAGGAGGGATCAGCTACAATGAGCAGTTCTTC.

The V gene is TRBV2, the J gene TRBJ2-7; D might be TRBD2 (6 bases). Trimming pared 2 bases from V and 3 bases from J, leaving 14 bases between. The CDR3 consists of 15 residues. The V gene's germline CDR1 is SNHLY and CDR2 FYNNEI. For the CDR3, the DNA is TGTGCCAGCAGTGAAAAAGGGACTTTCAGCTACGAGCAGTACTTC. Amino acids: CASSEKGTFSYEQYF.

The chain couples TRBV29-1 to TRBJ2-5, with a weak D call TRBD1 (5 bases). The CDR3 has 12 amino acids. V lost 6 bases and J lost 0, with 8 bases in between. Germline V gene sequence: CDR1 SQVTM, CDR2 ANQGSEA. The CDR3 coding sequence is TGCAGCGTCCGACAGAACCAAGAGACCCAGTACTTC. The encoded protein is CSVRQNQETQYF.

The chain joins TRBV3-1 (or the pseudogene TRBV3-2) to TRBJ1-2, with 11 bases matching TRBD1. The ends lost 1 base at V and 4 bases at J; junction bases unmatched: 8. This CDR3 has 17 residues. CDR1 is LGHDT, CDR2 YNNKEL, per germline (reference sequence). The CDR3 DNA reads TGTGCCAGCAGCCAAGGAAAAAGGGACAGGGGGATCTATGGCTACACCTTC. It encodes CASSQGKRDRGIYGYTF.

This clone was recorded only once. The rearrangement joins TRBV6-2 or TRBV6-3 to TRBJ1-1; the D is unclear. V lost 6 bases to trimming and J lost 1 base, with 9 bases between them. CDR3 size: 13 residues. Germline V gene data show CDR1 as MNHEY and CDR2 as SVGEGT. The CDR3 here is CASSPQRNTEAFF. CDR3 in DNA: TGTGCCAGCAGCCCCCAAAGGAACACTGAAGCTTTCTTT.

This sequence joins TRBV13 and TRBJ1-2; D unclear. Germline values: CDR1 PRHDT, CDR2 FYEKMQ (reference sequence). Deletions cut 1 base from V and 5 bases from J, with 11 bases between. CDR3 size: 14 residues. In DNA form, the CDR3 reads TGTGCCAGCAGCTTAGAGCCCGACAAGTATGGCTACACCTTC. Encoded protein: CASSLEPDKYGYTF.

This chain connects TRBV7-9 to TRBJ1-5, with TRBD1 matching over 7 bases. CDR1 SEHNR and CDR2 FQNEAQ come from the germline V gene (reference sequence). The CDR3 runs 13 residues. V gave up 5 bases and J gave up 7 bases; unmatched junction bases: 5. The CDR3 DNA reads TGTGCCAGCAGCCCGACAGGGATGCAGCCCCAGCATTTT. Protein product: CASSPTGMQPQHF.

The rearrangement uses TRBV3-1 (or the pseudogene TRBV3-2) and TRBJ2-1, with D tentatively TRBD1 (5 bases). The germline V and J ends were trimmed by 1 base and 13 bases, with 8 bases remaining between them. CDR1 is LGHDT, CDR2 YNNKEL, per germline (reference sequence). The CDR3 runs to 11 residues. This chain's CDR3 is CASSQGTNQFF. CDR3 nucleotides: TGTGCCAGCAGCCAAGGGACAAATCAGTTCTTC.

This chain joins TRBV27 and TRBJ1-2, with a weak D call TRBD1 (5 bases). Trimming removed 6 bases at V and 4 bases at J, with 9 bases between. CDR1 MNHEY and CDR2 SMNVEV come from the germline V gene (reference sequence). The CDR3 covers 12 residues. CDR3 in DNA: TGTGCCAGCAGCGAGGGGCCCTATGGCTACACCTTC. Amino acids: CASSEGPYGYTF.

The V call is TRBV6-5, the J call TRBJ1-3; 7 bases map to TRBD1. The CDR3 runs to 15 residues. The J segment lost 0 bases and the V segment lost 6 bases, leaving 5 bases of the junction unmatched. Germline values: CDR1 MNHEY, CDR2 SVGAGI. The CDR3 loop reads CASSSGTASGNTIYF. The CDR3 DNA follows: TGTGCCAGCAGCAGCGGGACAGCCTCTGGAAACACCATATATTTT.